These 9 T cell receptor beta chains were all obtained from the same sample, sequenced in a study of cytomegalovirus exposure and HLA in healthy donors. Use of 60 Vbeta and 13 Jbeta primers characterized the PCR. The method was immunoSEQ multiplex PCR; TCRdb's version includes in-frame clones alone and lacks a portion of them. The profile shows 50,000 to 75,000 clones, 80% of them singletons. Sequencing was done on a sample of PBMCs. The receptors stem from a middle-aged woman in good health and CMV-seronegative.

This clone was observed a handful of times. V usage is TRBV19 and J usage is TRBJ2-7, with D hard to call. The CDR3 extends over 14 amino acids. The V gene lost 5 bases and the J gene lost 6 bases, with 17 bases spanning the gap. Per germline, CDR1 LNHDA and CDR2 SQIVND (reference sequence). DNA for the CDR3: TGTGCCAGTAGTCCGCAAGCGAACGGTGGCGAGCAGTACTTC. Translation: CASSPQANGGEQYF.

The rearrangement links TRBV9 to TRBJ2-1, with 10 bases aligning to TRBD1. From germline, CDR1 is SGDLS and CDR2 YYNGEE. The CDR3 length is 15 residues. Trimming at V came to 3 bases and at J to 3 bases, leaving 3 bases not matched to a gene. The CDR3 reads CASSGGQGIYNEQFF. CDR3 DNA: TGTGCCAGCAGCGGGGGACAGGGGATCTACAATGAGCAGTTCTTC. Using reference TRBV9 and TRBJ2-1 for the parts outside the CDR3, the full variable domain is DSGVTQTPKHLITATGQRVTLRCSPRSGDLSVYWYQQSLDQGLQFLIQYYNGEERAKGNILERFSAQQFPDLHSELNLSSLELGDSALYFCASSGGQGIYNEQFFGPGTRLTVL.

A remark on this clone: The same CDR3 arises from other DNA sequences in this sample as well. The chain carries TRBV7-9 and TRBJ2-3; tentatively, D is TRBD1 (5 bases). Germline V gene sequence: CDR1 SEHNR, CDR2 FQNEAQ (reference sequence). There are 12 residues in the CDR3. V dropped 5 bases and J dropped 5 bases, with 8 bases sitting between them. CDR3 bases: TGTGCCAGCAGCCCCCAGGGAGATACGCAGTATTTT. This translates into CASSPQGDTQYF.

The V gene is TRBV5-1, the J gene TRBJ2-2; unclear D gene. Germline assignment: CDR1 SGHRS and CDR2 YFSETQ. The CDR3 consists of 15 residues. Trimming removed 2 bases at V and 2 bases at J, with 10 bases between. CDR3 bases: TGCGCCAGCAGCTTAACAGTCTCAAACACCGGGGAGCTGTTTTTT. This codes for CASSLTVSNTGELFF.

This chain links TRBV7-2 with TRBJ2-5, with 11 bases identical to TRBD2. Gene TRBJ2-7 matches the end of the DNA better, so the J call may be wrong. Germline V lookup: CDR1 SGHTA, CDR2 FQGNSA. The CDR3 is 16 residues long. The chain's CDR3 is CASFRTSGSYSYEQYF. CDR3 in DNA: TGTGCCAGCTTCCGGACTAGCGGGTCCTACTCCTACGAGCAGTACTTC.

The J gene is TRBJ2-4, the V gene TRBV7-2; 7 bases agree with TRBD1. This CDR3 is 16 amino acids long. The V and J ends lost 5 bases and 0 bases, in that order; junction bases with no gene match: 7. CDR1 is SGHTA and CDR2 is FQGNSA in the germline V gene. Written as DNA, the CDR3 is TGTGCCAGCAGCGGGACAGTCGGAGAAGCCAAAAACATTCAGTACTTC. This sequence encodes CASSGTVGEAKNIQYF.

The chain combines TRBV28 with TRBJ2-7; D is undetermined. V was pared by 4 bases and J by 5 bases, with 18 bases between. The CDR3 sequence is 15 residues long. The germline V gene has CDR1 MDHEN and CDR2 SYDVKM. CDR3 loop: CASSSTRSGTDEQYF. The CDR3 DNA sequence: TGTGCCAGCAGTTCCACCCGCTCAGGCACCGACGAGCAGTACTTC.

This chain joins TRBV11-2 and TRBJ1-2, with D possibly being TRBD1 (6 bases). Germline CDR1 and CDR2: SGHAT and FQNNGV. CDR3 length: 16 amino acids. Trimming stripped 2 bases from V and 4 bases from J, with 17 bases between. For the CDR3, the DNA is TGTGCCAGCAGCTTATCCGATCAGGGGACCTCCTATGGCTACACCTTC. It yields the protein CASSLSDQGTSYGYTF.

The rearrangement joins TRBV7-9 to TRBJ1-2; TRBD1 agrees at 7 bases. V lost 5 bases to trimming and J lost 0 bases; unmatched junction nucleotides: 12. CDR1 and CDR2 from the germline V gene are SEHNR and FQNEAQ (reference sequence). The CDR3 is 17 amino acids. CDR3 DNA: TGTGCCAGCAGCCCCCGGGACAGTTACCCCACTAACTATGGCTACACCTTC. Its translation is CASSPRDSYPTNYGYTF.